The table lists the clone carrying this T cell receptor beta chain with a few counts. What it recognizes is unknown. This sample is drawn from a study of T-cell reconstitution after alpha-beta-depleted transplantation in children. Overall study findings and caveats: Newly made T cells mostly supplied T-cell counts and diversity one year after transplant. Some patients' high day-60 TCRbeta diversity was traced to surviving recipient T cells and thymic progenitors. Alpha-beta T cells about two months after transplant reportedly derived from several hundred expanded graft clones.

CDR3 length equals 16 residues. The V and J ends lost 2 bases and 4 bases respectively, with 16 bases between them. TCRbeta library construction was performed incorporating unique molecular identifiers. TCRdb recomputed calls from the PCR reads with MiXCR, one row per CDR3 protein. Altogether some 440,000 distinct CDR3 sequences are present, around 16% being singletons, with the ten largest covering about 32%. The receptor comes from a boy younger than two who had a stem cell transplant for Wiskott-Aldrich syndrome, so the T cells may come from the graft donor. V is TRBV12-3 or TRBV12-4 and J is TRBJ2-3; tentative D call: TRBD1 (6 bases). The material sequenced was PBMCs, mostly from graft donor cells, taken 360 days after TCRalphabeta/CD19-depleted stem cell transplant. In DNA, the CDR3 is TGTGCCAGCAGTTTAAGATTAGGGGGTACGGCAGATACGCAGTATTTT. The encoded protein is CASSLRLGGTADTQYF.